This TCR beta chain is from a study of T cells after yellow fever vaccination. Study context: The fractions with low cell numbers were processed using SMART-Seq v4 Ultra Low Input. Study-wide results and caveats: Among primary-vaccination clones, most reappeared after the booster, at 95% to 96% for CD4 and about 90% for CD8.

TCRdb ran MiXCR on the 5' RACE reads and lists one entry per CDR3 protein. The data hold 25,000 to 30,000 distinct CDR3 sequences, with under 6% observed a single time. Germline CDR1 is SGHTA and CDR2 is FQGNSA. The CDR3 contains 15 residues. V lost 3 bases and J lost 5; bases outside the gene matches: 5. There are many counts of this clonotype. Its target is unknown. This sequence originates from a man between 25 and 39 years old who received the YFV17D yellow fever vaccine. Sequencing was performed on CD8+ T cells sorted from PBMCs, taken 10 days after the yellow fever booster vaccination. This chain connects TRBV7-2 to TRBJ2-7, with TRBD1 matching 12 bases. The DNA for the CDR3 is TGTGCCAGCAGCTTCGGGACAGGGGGCGCGGACGAGCAGTACTTC. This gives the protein CASSFGTGGADEQYF.